This TCR beta chain appears in the sequencing data of a study of blood T cells in healthy people across ages. Study-wide findings and caveats: The study found TCR beta diversity correlated strongly with naive T cell percentage. Higher diversity and more naive CD4+ cells were features of long-lived donors, compared to aged donors.

A sample-barcoded 5' primer and a J-beta primer mix were used in a second PCR of about 6 to 11 cycles. MiXCR was run by TCRdb on the 5' RACE reads, yielding one entry per CDR3 protein. The sample lists 790,000 or so distinct CDR3 sequences; around half were seen once. Germline CDR1 is LNHNV and CDR2 is YYDKDF (reference sequence). This CDR3 region has 16 residues. Concerning this clonotype: The antigen is not known. The junction departs from the called germline gene at one end, perhaps through a read error.

The sequence was collected from a man older than 75 in good health. Source material: blood. J is TRBJ1-2 and V is TRBV15, with D unclear. CDR3 in DNA: TGTGCCACCAGCAGAGATAAAGGCGCTCGCGGCTATAGCTACACCTTC. Translating it yields CATSRDKGARGYSYTF.